This T cell receptor (beta chain) was recorded in a study of blood T cell repertoires in COVID-19. Study details: PBMCs, B-cell-depleted T cells, or T cells were the source of the cDNA or gDNA that made up the material.

V was shortened by 4 bases and J by 0 bases, with 7 bases between the two germline ends. The CDR3 loop spans 14 amino acids. Per germline, CDR1 SGDLS and CDR2 YYNGEE. As processed by the authors: Reference gene primer amplification yielded estimated nucleated cell counts. Data came from immunoSEQ multiplex PCR; TCRdb stores just in-frame clones and leaves some out. The DNA gave D and trimming, while V, J and clone size come from that table. Of roughly 100,000 clones in the sample, approximately 88% were seen once. The receptor was derived from a human donor in a cohort sampled during active COVID-19. The J gene is TRBJ1-4, the V gene TRBV9; D unresolved. Sequenced input: peripheral blood. The CDR3: CASSLSPTNEKLFF. The CDR3 bases are TGTGCCAGCAGCCTGTCCCCAACTAATGAAAAACTGTTTTTT. The complete variable domain, with remaining parts taken from reference TRBV9 and TRBJ1-4, reads DSGVTQTPKHLITATGQRVTLRCSPRSGDLSVYWYQQSLDQGLQFLIQYYNGEERAKGNILERFSAQQFPDLHSELNLSSLELGDSALYFCASSLSPTNEKLFFGSGTQLSVL.